This entry features one TCR beta chain sequence. Its antigen is not known. These data come from a study of spatial heterogeneity in lung cancer. Study summary: Alpha-chain sequences were detected in numbers that were consistently lower than beta-chain sequences. Unique TCR and UMI combinations averaged more than ten appearances each in raw reads. Regarding the study as a whole: At tumor resection, ubiquitous expanded TCRs were detected in blood more often than later.

MiXCR, applied by TCRdb to the 5' RACE reads, yields one record per CDR3 protein. The sample holds tens of thousands of distinct CDR3 sequences, less than 8.5% seen once. Regarding time point: sample taken at primary tumor resection. Sequencing was performed on whole RNA extracted from tumor and nontumor lung tissue, or from frozen PBMC, and the material was left unsorted. Germline V gives CDR1 SGHRS, CDR2 YFSETQ. This CDR3 contains 14 residues. Trimming took off 4 bases at V and 5 bases at J, with 12 bases between the two ends. The genes are TRBV5-1 and TRBJ2-2; D possibly corresponds to TRBD1 (6 bases). The receptor was derived from a female donor with early-stage non-small cell lung cancer. The sample in question was PBMCs, obtained at surgery. CDR3 nucleotides: TGCGCCAGCAGCGGTGTCCAGGGGACCGGGGAGCTGTTTTTT. This codes for CASSGVQGTGELFF.